The source of this T cell receptor beta chain is a study of blood T cell repertoires in COVID-19. Study background: The United States, Italy and Spain provided the acute and convalescent COVID-19 samples. Sources were T cells, B-cell-depleted T cells, or PBMCs; the material itself was cDNA or gDNA.

Methods used by the authors: Amplification of reference gene primers provided the estimated nucleated cell counts. The repertoire was sequenced with immunoSEQ multiplex PCR; TCRdb's copy has only in-frame clones and lacks some. The V and J calls and clone size were taken over from that table, and D and trimming were inferred from the DNA. The profile covers 200,000 or so clones, with approximately 84% appearing a single time and 1.9% taken by the ten largest. Sequenced sample: peripheral blood. The clonotype was recovered from a man in his forties with active or convalescent COVID-19.

CDR3 loop: CASSVLDEGTEAFF. The DNA of the CDR3 is TGTGCCAGCTCAGTTCTCGACGAGGGCACTGAAGCTTTCTTT. The genes are TRBV18 and TRBJ1-1, with D unresolved. The V gene's germline CDR1 is KGHSH and CDR2 LQKENI. V was clipped by 5 bases and J by 4 bases, with 14 bases between them. The CDR3 length is 14 residues.